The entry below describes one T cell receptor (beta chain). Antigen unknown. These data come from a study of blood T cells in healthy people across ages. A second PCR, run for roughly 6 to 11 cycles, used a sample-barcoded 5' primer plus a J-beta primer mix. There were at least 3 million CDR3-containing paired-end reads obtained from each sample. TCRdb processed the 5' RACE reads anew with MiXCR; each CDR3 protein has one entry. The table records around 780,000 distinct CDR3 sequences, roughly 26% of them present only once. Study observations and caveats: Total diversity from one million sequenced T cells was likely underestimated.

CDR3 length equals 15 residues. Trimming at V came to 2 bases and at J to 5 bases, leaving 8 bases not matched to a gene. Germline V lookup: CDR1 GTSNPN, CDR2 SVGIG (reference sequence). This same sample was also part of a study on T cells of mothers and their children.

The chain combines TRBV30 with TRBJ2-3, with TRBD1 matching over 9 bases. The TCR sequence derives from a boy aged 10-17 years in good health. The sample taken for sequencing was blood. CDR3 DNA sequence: TGTGCCTGGAGTCCAAGGGACAGGGACGGAGATACGCAGTATTTT. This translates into CAWSPRDRDGDTQYF.